The 2 T cell receptor beta chains below all came from one sample that was sequenced in a study of T cells in Graves' hyperthyroidism and ophthalmopathy (dated by TCRdb to between 2017 and 2020). The receptor library was made with multiplex PCR. The sequencer was an Illumina HiSeq 2000. Amplification of TCR beta CDR3 regions was carried out from RNA transcripts. The TCR CDR3 was subjected to a first round of RT-PCR using the HTBI primer set and the Qiagen OneStep RT-PCR kit. The public reads were reanalyzed by TCRdb: fastp trimming at Q25, MiXCR alignment, in-frame beta chains only. Duplicate CDR3 protein sequences are folded into a single record with the most common DNA and genes. The sample table holds 250,000 to 300,000 distinct CDR3 sequences, of which around 19% were seen once. The top ten hold about 40% of the sample. Sequencing was performed on blood. These receptors all come from a man in his forties or fifties with Graves' ophthalmopathy.

Regarding this clonotype: Given a much more abundant clone one base away, this may be a read error. The rearrangement uses TRBV30 and TRBJ2-1; a possible D gene is TRBD2 (5 bases). Germline V lookup: CDR1 GTSNPN, CDR2 SVGIG (reference sequence). The CDR3 has 15 amino acids. V lost 0 bases to trimming and J lost 4 bases, with 13 bases between them. The CDR3 loop reads CAWSVGEARYNEQFF. The CDR3 nucleotides are TGTGCCTGGAGTGTGGGAGAGGCGAGATACAATGAGCAGTTCTTC.

The table lists this clonotype with a few counts. The V call is TRBV15, the J call TRBJ1-2, with unresolved D. The CDR3 length is 13 residues. V lost 4 bases and J lost 6, with 12 bases in between. Germline values: CDR1 LNHNV, CDR2 YYDKDF (reference sequence). CDR3 sequence (DNA): TGTGCCACCAGCAACTTGGGGTGGAATGGCTACACCTTC. This encodes CATSNLGWNGYTF.